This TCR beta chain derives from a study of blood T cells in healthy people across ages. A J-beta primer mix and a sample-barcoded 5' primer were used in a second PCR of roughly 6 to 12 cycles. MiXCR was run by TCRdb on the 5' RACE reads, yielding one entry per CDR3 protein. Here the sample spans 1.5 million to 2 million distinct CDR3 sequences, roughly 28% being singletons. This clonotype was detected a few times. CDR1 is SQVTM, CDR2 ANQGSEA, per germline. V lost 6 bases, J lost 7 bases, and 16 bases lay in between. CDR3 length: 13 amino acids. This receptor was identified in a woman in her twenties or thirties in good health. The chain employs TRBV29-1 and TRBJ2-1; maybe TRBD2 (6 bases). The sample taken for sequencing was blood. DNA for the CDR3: TGCAGCGTCTCACGTACCCGGGGGAATGAGCAGTTCTTC. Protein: CSVSRTRGNEQFF.